These T cell receptor beta chains were read from a single sample in a study of shared clonotypes between healthy human individuals. Data came from immunoSEQ multiplex PCR; TCRdb stores just in-frame clones and leaves some out. The top ten clones hold 0.36% of a sample with about 2.4 million clones, 93% of them seen once. Sequencing was carried out using naive CD4+ T cells from PBMCs. The receptors here all came from a man younger than 35 in good health. Some clones in this sample may be carry-over from other donors' samples. The CDR3 runs from the conserved cysteine through the conserved F or W. The D gene is left open where the match is weak. Clone size, where shown, is once, few, many, or a class for clones that have expanded.

D gene	J gene	clone size	V gene	CDR3 protein	CDR3 DNA
NA	TRBJ2-1	NA	TRBV9	CASSVESLVGEQFF	TGTGCCAGCAGCGTAGAGTCGTTAGTGGGTGAGCAGTTCTTC
TRBD1	TRBJ1-6	NA	TRBV10-3	CATSDRDYNSPLHF	TGTGCCACCAGTGACAGGGACTATAATTCACCCCTCCACTTT
NA	TRBJ1-2	NA	TRBV28	CASSFGAGYGYTF	TGTGCCAGCAGTTTTGGGGCAGGGTATGGCTACACCTTC
NA	TRBJ1-1	NA	TRBV15	CATSRGNRDVPEAFF	TGTGCCACCAGCAGGGGAAACAGGGATGTCCCTGAAGCTTTCTTT
TRBD1	TRBJ1-3	once	TRBV4-3	CASSQDWTGGSGNTIYF	TGCGCCAGCAGCCAAGATTGGACAGGGGGCTCTGGAAACACCATATATTTT
TRBD2	TRBJ2-7	NA	TRBV28	CASSPGLAGFVEQYF	TGTGCCAGCAGCCCAGGACTAGCGGGATTTGTCGAGCAGTACTTC
NA	TRBJ2-1	NA	TRBV5-1	CASSLGWDQFF	TGCGCCAGCAGCTTGGGCTGGGATCAGTTCTTC
TRBD2	TRBJ2-1	NA	TRBV7-6	CASSLRAGGDYNEQFF	TGTGCCAGCAGCTTAAGGGCGGGAGGTGATTACAATGAGCAGTTCTTC
NA	TRBJ1-1	few	TRBV2	CASSDGGRLNTEAFF	TGTGCCAGCAGTGATGGAGGCAGGTTGAACACTGAAGCTTTCTTT
NA	TRBJ2-1	NA	TRBV25-1	CASSFRQDSSYNEQFF	TGTGCCAGCAGTTTCCGACAGGATAGCTCCTACAATGAGCAGTTCTTC
TRBD1	TRBJ1-1	NA	TRBV29-1	CSVEDRGAFF	TGCAGCGTTGAGGACAGGGGAGCTTTCTTT
TRBD1	TRBJ1-2	NA	TRBV5-5	CASSPRTGGVIGYGYTF	TGTGCCAGCAGCCCCCGGACAGGGGGCGTAATTGGCTATGGCTACACCTTC
NA	TRBJ1-1	NA	TRBV5-1	CASTNLRGHDEAFF	TGCGCCAGCACCAACCTACGGGGTCATGATGAAGCTTTCTTT
NA	TRBJ2-7	NA	TRBV2	CASLRGVRNEQYF	TGTGCCAGCCTCCGGGGCGTCCGGAACGAGCAGTACTTC
TRBD2	TRBJ2-2	NA	TRBV7-6	CASSPFSGRANTGELFF	TGTGCCAGCAGCCCTTTCAGCGGGAGGGCAAACACCGGGGAGCTGTTTTTT
NA	TRBJ1-2	NA	TRBV15	CATSTQTEINYGYTF	TGTGCCACCAGCACCCAGACAGAGATTAACTATGGCTACACCTTC
NA	TRBJ2-2	NA	TRBV7-3	CASSLGGRAEYGELFF	TGTGCCAGCAGCTTAGGTGGCAGGGCGGAGTACGGGGAGCTGTTTTTT
TRBD2	TRBJ2-3	once	TRBV6-1	CASSVGTRGLVGDTQYF	TGTGCCAGCAGTGTCGGGACTCGGGGACTAGTGGGAGATACGCAGTATTTT
NA	TRBJ2-5	NA	TRBV2	CASSEFRIGEQETQYF	TGTGCCAGCAGTGAGTTCCGGATTGGGGAGCAAGAGACCCAGTACTTC
NA	TRBJ2-3	once	TRBV6-5	CASSYSVRFTDTQYF	TGTGCCAGCAGTTACTCCGTGAGGTTCACAGATACGCAGTATTTT
TRBD2	TRBJ2-1	NA	TRBV11-2	CASSSYRLTSGRIYEQFF	TGTGCCAGCAGCTCTTACCGTTTGACTAGCGGGAGAATCTATGAGCAGTTCTTC
NA	TRBJ2-7	NA	TRBV7-2	CASSFWGGHEQYF	TGTGCCAGCAGCTTTTGGGGGGGCCACGAGCAGTACTTC
NA	TRBJ1-2	NA	TRBV29-1	CSVGPLTANYGYTF	TGCAGCGTTGGACCCCTAACTGCTAACTATGGCTACACCTTC
TRBD1	TRBJ1-4	once	TRBV5-1	CASSVAGQGGEKLFF	TGCGCCAGCAGCGTGGCCGGGCAGGGGGGAGAAAAACTGTTTTTT
TRBD1	TRBJ1-1	NA	TRBV11-2	CASSTQGTVNTEAFF	TGTGCCAGCAGCACACAGGGGACAGTCAACACTGAAGCTTTCTTT
NA	TRBJ1-1	few	TRBV30	CASAFGKNTEAFF	TGTGCTTCTGCGTTTGGGAAGAACACTGAAGCTTTCTTT
TRBD1	TRBJ2-7	once	TRBV10-1	CASSETGQGYEQYF	TGCGCCAGCAGTGAGACAGGACAGGGCTACGAGCAGTACTTC
NA	TRBJ2-5	NA	TRBV5-5	CASSLYGGSRETQYF	TGTGCCAGCAGCCTATATGGGGGCTCAAGGGAGACCCAGTACTTC
TRBD1	TRBJ1-3	NA	TRBV6-6	CASSSPTGRTGNTIYF	TGTGCCAGCAGTTCCCCGACAGGGAGGACGGGAAACACCATATATTTT
NA	TRBJ2-3	NA	TRBV12-5	CASGLVGTPTQYF	TGTGCTAGTGGTTTGGTCGGGACACCTACGCAGTATTTT
TRBD2	TRBJ2-3	NA	TRBV4-1	CASSQGIAGNTDTQYF	TGCGCCAGCAGCCAAGGGATAGCGGGGAACACAGATACGCAGTATTTT
TRBD1	TRBJ2-1	NA	TRBV5-6	CASSDRTGVNEQFF	TGTGCCAGCAGCGATAGGACAGGGGTGAATGAGCAGTTCTTC
NA	TRBJ1-6	NA	TRBV2	CASSDRPGNNSPLHF	TGTGCCAGCAGTGATAGGCCAGGGAACAATTCACCCCTCCACTTT
TRBD1	TRBJ2-4	NA	TRBV18	CASSPIQGETKNIQYF	TGTGCCAGCTCACCAATACAGGGGGAAACCAAAAACATTCAGTACTTC
TRBD1	TRBJ2-7	NA	TRBV5-6	CASNAPGQGYEQYF	TGTGCCAGCAACGCCCCGGGACAGGGGTACGAGCAGTACTTC
NA	TRBJ1-5	NA	TRBV6-5	CASSYSGTANQPQHF	TGTGCCAGCAGTTACTCCGGTACGGCAAATCAGCCCCAGCATTTT